Shown below are 10 T cell receptor beta chains from a single sample sequenced in a study of blood T cell repertoires in COVID-19. The method was immunoSEQ multiplex PCR; TCRdb's version includes in-frame clones alone and lacks a portion of them. Among over 150,000 clones listed, 70% to 90% were seen once. Sequences were obtained from peripheral blood. The receptor source for this set is a man between 45 and 60 years old with COVID-19, enrolled during active disease.

The rearrangement links TRBV29-1 to TRBJ2-5; TRBD2 matches 9 bases. J lost 2 bases, V lost 3 bases, and 10 bases had no gene match. CDR1 is SQVTM, CDR2 ANQGSEA, per germline. The CDR3 loop spans 16 amino acids. The CDR3 DNA follows: TGCAGCGTTGATCCTTTTGGGCGGGAGGGACAAGAGACCCAGTACTTC. It encodes CSVDPFGREGQETQYF.

The rearrangement joins TRBV28 to TRBJ2-3, with unresolved D. The CDR3 runs 12 residues. The V end lost 2 bases, the J end lost 4 bases, and 4 bases lay between the germline ends. The germline gives CDR1 MDHEN, CDR2 SYDVKM. CDR3: CASSLVADTQYF. CDR3 sequence (DNA): TGTGCCAGCAGTTTAGTCGCAGATACGCAGTATTTT.

The chain has TRBV7-2 and TRBJ2-7; no clear D. CDR1 is SGHTA and CDR2 is FQGNSA in the germline V gene. The CDR3 is made up of 12 amino acids. Trimming took 8 bases from V and 2 from J, leaving 10 bases between them. Here the CDR3 reads CASGSSPYEQYF. In DNA form, the CDR3 reads TGTGCCAGCGGCTCCTCCCCCTACGAGCAGTACTTC.

V and J are TRBV7-8 and TRBJ1-5; the D gene is possibly TRBD1 (5 bases). The CDR3 runs to 15 residues. The V and J ends lost 4 bases and 6 bases respectively, with 16 bases between them. Per germline, CDR1 SGHVS and CDR2 FQNEAQ. DNA of the CDR3: TGTGCCAGCAGCTCGCTTGGGGGGGAGGGTCAGCCCCAGCATTTT. Its protein is CASSSLGGEGQPQHF.

The chain carries TRBV6-5 and TRBJ1-1, with D perhaps matching TRBD1 (5 bases). Trimming took off 8 bases at V and 4 bases at J, with 14 bases between the two ends. CDR1 is MNHEY and CDR2 is SVGAGI in the germline V gene. The CDR3 totals 13 residues. CDR3 sequence reads: CASGRGVLTEAFF. As DNA, the CDR3 is TGTGCCAGCGGTCGGGGGGTGCTCACTGAAGCTTTCTTT.

The V call is TRBV7-2, the J call TRBJ1-3; 11 positions agree with TRBD1. The junction had 6 bases not matched to a gene; V was cut back by 5 bases and J by 0 bases. This CDR3 region has 17 residues. Germline V gene sequence: CDR1 SGHTA, CDR2 FQGNSA. The CDR3 reads CASSRGDRGSSGNTIYF. In DNA, the CDR3 is TGTGCCAGCAGCCGCGGGGACAGGGGGAGCTCTGGAAACACCATATATTTT. The full variable domain, its missing parts supplied by reference TRBV7-2 and TRBJ1-3, is GAGVSQSPSNKVTEKGKDVELRCDPISGHTALYWYRQSLGQGLEFLIYFQGNSAPDKSGLPSDRFSAERTGGSVSTLTIQRTQQEDSAVYLCASSRGDRGSSGNTIYFGEGSWLTVV.

The table lists this clone with a few counts. The chain carries TRBV30 and TRBJ2-1; 16 nucleotides agree with TRBD2. Germline V gene sequence: CDR1 GTSNPN, CDR2 SVGIG (reference sequence). CDR3 length: 19 residues. The trim removed 3 bases at V and 0 bases at J, leaving 8 bases unmatched. The CDR3 spells CAWSFPGLAGGSSYNEQFF. In DNA form, the CDR3 reads TGTGCCTGGAGCTTTCCGGGACTAGCGGGAGGGAGCTCCTACAATGAGCAGTTCTTC.

CDR3 nucleotide sequence: TGTGCCAGCAGTGCCCGACTAGGAGGAGAGACCCAGTACTTC. This translates into CASSARLGGETQYF. The gene calls are TRBV25-1 and TRBJ2-5; maybe TRBD2 (6 bases). Germline lookup yields CDR1 MGHDK and CDR2 SYGVNS. The CDR3 extends over 14 amino acids. V was trimmed by 4 bases and J by 4 bases, leaving 13 bases between them.

The chain combines TRBV7-9 with TRBJ2-1, with 14 bases identical to TRBD2. Germline CDR1 is SEHNR and CDR2 is FQNEAQ (reference sequence). The J segment lost 1 base and the V segment lost 1 base, leaving 6 bases of the junction unmatched. The CDR3 runs to 19 residues. The CDR3 DNA reads TGTGCCAGCAGCTTAGGACTAGCGGGGGGGACCCTATCCTACAATGAGCAGTTCTTC. It specifies CASSLGLAGGTLSYNEQFF. The full variable domain, completed using reference TRBV7-9 and TRBJ2-1, is DTGVSQNPRHKITKRGQNVTFRCDPISEHNRLYWYRQTLGQGPEFLTYFQNEAQLEKSRLLSDRFSAERPKGSFSTLEIQRTEQGDSAMYLCASSLGLAGGTLSYNEQFFGPGTRLTVL.

The chain has TRBV27 and TRBJ2-7; D gene uncertain. Germline values: CDR1 MNHEY, CDR2 SMNVEV (reference sequence). CDR3 length: 14 residues. With 2 bases removed from V and 0 bases from J, the gap between germline ends came to 8 bases. CDR3 DNA sequence: TGTGCCAGCAGTTTAACACGTCTCTCCTACGAGCAGTACTTC. Its protein is CASSLTRLSYEQYF.